This TCR beta chain was observed in a study of PD-L1 blockade in urothelial cancer. Sequencing was performed with immunoSEQ multiplex PCR; in TCRdb, only in-frame clones are kept and a portion is missing. Of about 72,000 clones in the sample, 75% to 90% were seen once. Time point defined: pretreatment peripheral blood. The patients' disease, urothelial carcinoma, was locally advanced or metastatic. The CDR3 totals 14 residues. Trimming left V 1 base short and J 6 bases short, with 10 bases between. CDR1 is LNHDA, CDR2 SQIVND, per germline (reference sequence). This clone was picked up a small number of times.

This TCR came from a man aged 65 to 85 with urothelial cancer. This sequence joins TRBV19 and TRBJ1-5; no clear D. This material consisted of PBMCs, taken around atezolizumab (anti-PD-L1) treatment. Written as DNA, the CDR3 is TGTGCCAGTAGTATAGGACTAGGACGTCAGCCCCAGCATTTT. Amino acids: CASSIGLGRQPQHF. The full variable domain, completed using reference TRBV19 and TRBJ1-5, is DGGITQSPKYLFRKEGQNVTLSCEQNLNHDAMYWYRQDPGQGLRLIYYSQIVNDFQKGDIAEGYSVSREKKESFPLTVTSAQKNPTAFYLCASSIGLGRQPQHFGDGTRLSIL.